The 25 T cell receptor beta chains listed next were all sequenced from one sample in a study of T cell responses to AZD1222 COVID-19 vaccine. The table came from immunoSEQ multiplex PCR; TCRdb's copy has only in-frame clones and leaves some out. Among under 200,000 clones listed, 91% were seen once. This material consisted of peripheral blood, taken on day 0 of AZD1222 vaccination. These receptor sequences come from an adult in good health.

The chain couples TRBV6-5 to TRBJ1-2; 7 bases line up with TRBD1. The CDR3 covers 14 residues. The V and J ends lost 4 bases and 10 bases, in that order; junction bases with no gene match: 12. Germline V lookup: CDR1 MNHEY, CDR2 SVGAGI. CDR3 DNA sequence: TGTGCCAGCAGTTCCACCTTTGCAGGGGGGTACTACACCTTC. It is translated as CASSSTFAGGYYTF.

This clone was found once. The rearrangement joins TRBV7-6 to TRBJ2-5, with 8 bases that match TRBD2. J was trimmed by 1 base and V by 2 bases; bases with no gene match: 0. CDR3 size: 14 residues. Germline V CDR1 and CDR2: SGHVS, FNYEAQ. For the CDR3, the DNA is TGTGCCAGCAGCTTACTAGCGGGCCAAGAGACCCAGTACTTC. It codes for CASSLLAGQETQYF.

CDR3 nucleotide sequence: TGTGCCAGCAGCCGAACCCAGACCTCCCCAACCACTGAAGCTTTCTTT. Protein product: CASSRTQTSPTTEAFF. The rearrangement uses TRBV3-1 (or the pseudogene TRBV3-2) and TRBJ1-1; D is unresolved. V was cut by 4 bases and J by 4 bases, with 19 bases left in between. This CDR3 has 16 amino acids. Per germline, CDR1 LGHDT and CDR2 YNNKEL (reference sequence).

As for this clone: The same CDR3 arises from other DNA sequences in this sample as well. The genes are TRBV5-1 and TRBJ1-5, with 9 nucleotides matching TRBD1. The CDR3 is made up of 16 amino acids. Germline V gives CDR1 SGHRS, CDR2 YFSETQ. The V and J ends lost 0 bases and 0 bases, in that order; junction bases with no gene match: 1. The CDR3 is CASSLEGQGSNQPQHF. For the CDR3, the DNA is TGCGCCAGCAGCTTGGAGGGACAGGGTAGCAATCAGCCCCAGCATTTT.

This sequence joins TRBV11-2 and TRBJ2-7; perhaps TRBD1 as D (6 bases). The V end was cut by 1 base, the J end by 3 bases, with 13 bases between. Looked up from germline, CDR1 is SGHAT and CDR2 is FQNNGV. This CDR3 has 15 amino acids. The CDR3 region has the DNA TGTGCCAGCAGCTTAGTACAGGGCAACATCTACGAGCAGTACTTC. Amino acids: CASSLVQGNIYEQYF.

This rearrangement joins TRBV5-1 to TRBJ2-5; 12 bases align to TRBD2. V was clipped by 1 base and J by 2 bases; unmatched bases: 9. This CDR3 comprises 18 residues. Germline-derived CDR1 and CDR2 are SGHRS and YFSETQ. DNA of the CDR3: TGCGCCAGCAGCTTGTTGTCTAGCGGGAGGGCCAGTCAAGAGACCCAGTACTTC. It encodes CASSLLSSGRASQETQYF. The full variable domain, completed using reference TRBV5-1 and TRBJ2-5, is KAGVTQTPRYLIKTRGQQVTLSCSPISGHRSVSWYQQTPGQGLQFLFEYFSETQRNKGNFPGRFSGRQFSNSRSEMNVSTLELGDSALYLCASSLLSSGRASQETQYFGPGTRLLVL.

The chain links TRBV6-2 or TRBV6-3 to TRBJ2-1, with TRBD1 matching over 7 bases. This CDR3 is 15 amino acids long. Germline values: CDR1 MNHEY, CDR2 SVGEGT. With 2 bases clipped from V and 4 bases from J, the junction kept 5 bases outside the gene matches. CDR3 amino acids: CASSYRAGGYNEQFF. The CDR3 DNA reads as TGTGCCAGCAGTTACCGGGCAGGGGGTTACAATGAGCAGTTCTTC.

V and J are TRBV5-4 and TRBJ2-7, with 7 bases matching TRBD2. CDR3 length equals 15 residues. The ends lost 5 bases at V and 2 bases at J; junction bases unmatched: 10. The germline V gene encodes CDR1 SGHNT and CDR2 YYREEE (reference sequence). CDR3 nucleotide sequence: TGTGCCAGCAGATTCTCACCGGGAGGTCCCTACGAGCAGTACTTC. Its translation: CASRFSPGGPYEQYF.

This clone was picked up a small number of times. The DNA of the CDR3 is TGTGCCATCAGCCCATGGACAGATACGGGAAACACCATATATTTT. Translated: CAISPWTDTGNTIYF. J is TRBJ1-3 and V is TRBV10-3, with TRBD1 as a possible D gene (6 bases). Per germline, CDR1 ENHRY and CDR2 SYGVKD. Trimming left V 6 bases short and J 4 bases short, with 16 bases between. This CDR3 region has 15 residues.

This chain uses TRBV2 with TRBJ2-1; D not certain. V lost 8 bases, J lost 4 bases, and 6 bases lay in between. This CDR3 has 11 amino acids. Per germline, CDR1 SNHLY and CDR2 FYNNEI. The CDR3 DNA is TGTGCCAGCGGGGTTTACAATGAGCAGTTCTTC. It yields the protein CASGVYNEQFF.

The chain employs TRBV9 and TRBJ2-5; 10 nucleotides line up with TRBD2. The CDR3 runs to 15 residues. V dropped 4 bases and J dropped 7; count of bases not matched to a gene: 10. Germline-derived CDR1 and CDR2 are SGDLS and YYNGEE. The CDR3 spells CASSLRTSGAVTQYF. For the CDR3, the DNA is TGTGCCAGCAGCCTCCGGACTAGCGGAGCGGTGACCCAGTACTTC.

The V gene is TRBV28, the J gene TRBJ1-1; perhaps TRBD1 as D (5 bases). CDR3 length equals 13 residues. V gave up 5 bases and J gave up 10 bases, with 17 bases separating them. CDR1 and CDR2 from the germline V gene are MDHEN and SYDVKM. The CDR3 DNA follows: TGTGCCAGCAGTCCCCCGCCGGGACCCATAGCTTTCTTT. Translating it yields CASSPPPGPIAFF.

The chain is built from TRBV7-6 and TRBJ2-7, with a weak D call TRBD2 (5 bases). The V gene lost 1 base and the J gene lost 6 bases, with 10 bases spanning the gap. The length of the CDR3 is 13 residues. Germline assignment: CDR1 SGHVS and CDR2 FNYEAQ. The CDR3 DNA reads TGTGCCAGCAGCTTAGAGGGAGAAGGCGAGCAGTACTTC. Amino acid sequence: CASSLEGEGEQYF.

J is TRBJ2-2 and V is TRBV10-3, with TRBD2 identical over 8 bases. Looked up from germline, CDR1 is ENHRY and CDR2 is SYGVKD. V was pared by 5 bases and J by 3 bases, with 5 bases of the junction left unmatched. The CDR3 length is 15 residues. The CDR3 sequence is CAISTSGPDTGELFF. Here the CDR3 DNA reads TGTGCCATCAGTACTAGCGGACCGGACACCGGGGAGCTGTTTTTT.

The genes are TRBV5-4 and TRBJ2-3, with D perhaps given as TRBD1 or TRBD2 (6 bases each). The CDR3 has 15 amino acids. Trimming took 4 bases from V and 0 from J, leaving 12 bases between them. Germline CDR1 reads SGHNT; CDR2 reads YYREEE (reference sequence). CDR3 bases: TGTGCCAGCAGCATCGGGGGCGGGAGCACAGATACGCAGTATTTT. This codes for CASSIGGGSTDTQYF.

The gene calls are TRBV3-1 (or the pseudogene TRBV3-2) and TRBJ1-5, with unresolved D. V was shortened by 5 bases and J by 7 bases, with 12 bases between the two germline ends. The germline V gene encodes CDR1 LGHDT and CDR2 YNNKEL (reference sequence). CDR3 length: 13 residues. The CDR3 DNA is TGTGCCAGCAGCACCTATCCTTCGCAGCCCCAGCATTTT. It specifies CASSTYPSQPQHF.

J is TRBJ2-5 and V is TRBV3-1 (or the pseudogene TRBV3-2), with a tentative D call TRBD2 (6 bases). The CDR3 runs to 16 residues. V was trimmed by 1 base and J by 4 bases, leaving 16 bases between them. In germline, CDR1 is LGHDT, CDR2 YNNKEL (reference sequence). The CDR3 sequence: CASSQAARGKGETQYF. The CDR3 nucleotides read TGTGCCAGCAGCCAAGCCGCTCGGGGGAAGGGAGAGACCCAGTACTTC.

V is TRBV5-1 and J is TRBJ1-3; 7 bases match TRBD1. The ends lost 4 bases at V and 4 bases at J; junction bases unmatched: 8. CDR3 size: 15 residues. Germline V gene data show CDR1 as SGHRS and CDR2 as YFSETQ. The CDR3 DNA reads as TGCGCCAGCAGCACCCACAGGGGTTCGGGAAACACCATATATTTT. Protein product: CASSTHRGSGNTIYF. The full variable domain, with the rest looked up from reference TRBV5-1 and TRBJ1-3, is KAGVTQTPRYLIKTRGQQVTLSCSPISGHRSVSWYQQTPGQGLQFLFEYFSETQRNKGNFPGRFSGRQFSNSRSEMNVSTLELGDSALYLCASSTHRGSGNTIYFGEGSWLTVV.

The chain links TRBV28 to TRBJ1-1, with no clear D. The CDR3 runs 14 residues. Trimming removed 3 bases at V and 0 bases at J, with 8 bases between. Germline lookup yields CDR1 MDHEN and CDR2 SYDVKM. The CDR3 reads CASSLVLMNTEAFF. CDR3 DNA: TGTGCCAGCAGTTTGGTGCTTATGAACACTGAAGCTTTCTTT.

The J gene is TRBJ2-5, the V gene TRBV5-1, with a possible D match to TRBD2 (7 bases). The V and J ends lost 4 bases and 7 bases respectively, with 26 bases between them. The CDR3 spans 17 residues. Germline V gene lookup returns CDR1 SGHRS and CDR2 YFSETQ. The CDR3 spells CASSQHSGASGLGTQYF. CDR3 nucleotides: TGCGCCAGCAGCCAGCACTCGGGGGCTAGCGGACTGGGGACCCAGTACTTC.

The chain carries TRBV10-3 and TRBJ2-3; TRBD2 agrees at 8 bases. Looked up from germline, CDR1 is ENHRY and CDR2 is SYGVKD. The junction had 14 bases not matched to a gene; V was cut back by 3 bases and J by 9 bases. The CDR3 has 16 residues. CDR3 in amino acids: CAISDPTSGKGITQYF. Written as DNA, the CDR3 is TGTGCCATCAGTGACCCCACTAGCGGCAAAGGTATAACGCAGTATTTT.

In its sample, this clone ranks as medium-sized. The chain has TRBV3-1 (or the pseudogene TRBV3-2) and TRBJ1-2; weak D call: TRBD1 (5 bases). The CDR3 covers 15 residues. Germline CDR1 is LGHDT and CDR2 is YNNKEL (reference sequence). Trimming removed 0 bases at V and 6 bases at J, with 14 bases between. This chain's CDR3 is CASSQDLGGVDGYTF. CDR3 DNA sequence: TGTGCCAGCAGCCAAGATCTCGGGGGAGTTGATGGCTACACCTTC.

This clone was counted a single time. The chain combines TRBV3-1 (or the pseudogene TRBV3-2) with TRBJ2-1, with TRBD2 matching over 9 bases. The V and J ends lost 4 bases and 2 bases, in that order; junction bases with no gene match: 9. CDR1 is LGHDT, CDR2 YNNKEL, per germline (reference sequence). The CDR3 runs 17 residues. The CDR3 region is CASSPQLTSGPYNEQFF. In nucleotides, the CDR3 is TGTGCCAGCAGCCCCCAATTAACTAGCGGGCCCTACAATGAGCAGTTCTTC.

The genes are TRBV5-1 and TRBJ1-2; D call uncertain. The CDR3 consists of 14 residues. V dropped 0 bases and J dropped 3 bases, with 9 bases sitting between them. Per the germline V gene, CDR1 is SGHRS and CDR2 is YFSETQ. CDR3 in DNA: TGCGCCAGCAGCTTGGGGGGTATCGACTATGGCTACACCTTC. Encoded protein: CASSLGGIDYGYTF.

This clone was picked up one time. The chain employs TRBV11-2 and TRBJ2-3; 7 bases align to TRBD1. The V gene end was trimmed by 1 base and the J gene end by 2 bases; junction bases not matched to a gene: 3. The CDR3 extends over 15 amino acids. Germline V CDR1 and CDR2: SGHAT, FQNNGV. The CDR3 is CASSLVGGLTDTQYF. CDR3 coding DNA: TGTGCCAGCAGCTTAGTAGGGGGCCTCACAGATACGCAGTATTTT.